The 15 T cell receptor beta chains listed next were all sequenced from one sample in a study of T cell responses to AZD1222 COVID-19 vaccine. Assay: immunoSEQ multiplex PCR; the TCRdb copy retains only in-frame clones and omits some. The table has 140,000 or so clones, roughly nine tenths seen once. This specimen was peripheral blood, taken 28 days after the second dose of the MenACWY control vaccine. The source is an adult who received the MenACWY meningococcal vaccine as a control.

The V gene is TRBV2, the J gene TRBJ2-5; 14 bases are shared with TRBD2. The CDR3 consists of 16 residues. V lost 4 bases to trimming and J lost 5 bases; unmatched junction nucleotides: 6. The V gene's germline CDR1 is SNHLY and CDR2 FYNNEI. CDR3 nucleotide sequence: TGTGCCAGCAGTGCGACTAGCGGGGGGGCCTGGGAGACCCAGTACTTC. Protein: CASSATSGGAWETQYF.

The rearrangement links TRBV12-1 to TRBJ2-7; the table calls TRBD2, which could not be checked here. TRBV12-1 is a pseudogene segment. This CDR3 has 19 residues. CDR3 DNA sequence: TGTGCCAGCAGCTTTGTGGCGGCGGGGGGGATATGGAACTTCTACGAGCAGTACTTC. Encoded protein: CASSFVAAGGIWNFYEQYF.

The chain is built from TRBV5-1 and TRBJ2-3; D might be TRBD1 or TRBD2, each matching 5 bases. The CDR3 contains 13 residues. V was shortened by 4 bases and J by 2 bases, with 8 bases between the two germline ends. Germline V gene lookup returns CDR1 SGHRS and CDR2 YFSETQ. The CDR3 sequence: CASSPGTTDTQYF. The CDR3, as DNA: TGCGCCAGCAGCCCCGGGACCACAGATACGCAGTATTTT.

This chain joins TRBV28 and TRBJ2-7, with 10 nucleotides matching TRBD1. The germline V gene encodes CDR1 MDHEN and CDR2 SYDVKM. CDR3 length equals 14 residues. V was pared by 8 bases and J by 7 bases, with 11 bases of the junction left unmatched. The CDR3 bases are TGTGCCAGCGGCCCGGGACAGGGGAGGGAAGAGCAGTACTTC. This encodes CASGPGQGREEQYF.

The chain has TRBV19 and TRBJ2-5; D remains ambiguous. Trimming took off 5 bases at V and 5 bases at J, with 12 bases between the two ends. This CDR3 region has 13 residues. Germline V gene lookup returns CDR1 LNHDA and CDR2 SQIVND (reference sequence). As DNA, the CDR3 is TGTGCCAGTAGTGTTAAACGGACGGAGACCCAGTACTTC. Translation: CASSVKRTETQYF.

The rearrangement joins TRBV7-8 to TRBJ2-5; D remains unclear. From germline, CDR1 is SGHVS and CDR2 FQNEAQ. With 2 bases removed from V and 0 bases from J, the gap between germline ends came to 4 bases. The CDR3 runs to 13 residues. The CDR3 DNA follows: TGTGCCAGCAGCTTACCACACCAAGAGACCCAGTACTTC. Residues: CASSLPHQETQYF.

Only a few counts were recorded for this clone. V and J are TRBV5-5 and TRBJ2-3; D remains ambiguous. Trimming left V 1 base short and J 4 bases short, with 7 bases between. Germline lookup yields CDR1 SGHKS and CDR2 YYEKEE (reference sequence). The CDR3 covers 13 residues. This chain's CDR3 is CASSLRVSDTQYF. The CDR3 nucleotides read TGTGCCAGCAGCTTGAGGGTATCAGATACGCAGTATTTT.

The chain combines TRBV28 with TRBJ1-4; the match to TRBD1 covers 10 bases. The CDR3 has 15 amino acids. Losses at the gene ends were 4 bases for V and 7 bases for J; bases not matched to a gene: 6. From germline, CDR1 is MDHEN and CDR2 SYDVKM. CDR3 bases: TGTGCCAGCAGTTCCAGGACAGGGGGGACTGAAAAACTGTTTTTT. Protein product: CASSSRTGGTEKLFF.

The chain recombines TRBV7-2 with TRBJ2-5; possibly TRBD2 for D (7 bases). Germline CDR1 reads SGHTA; CDR2 reads FQGNSA. The CDR3 totals 14 residues. Deletions cut 5 bases from V and 4 bases from J, with 14 bases between. CDR3 loop: CASSPRGGGETQYF. DNA of the CDR3: TGTGCCAGCAGCCCACGGGGAGGGGGAGAGACCCAGTACTTC.

The chain combines TRBV7-9 with TRBJ2-7; 7 bases map to TRBD1. The CDR3 loop spans 13 amino acids. CDR1 is SEHNR and CDR2 is FQNEAQ in the germline V gene (reference sequence). V lost 3 bases, J lost 5 bases, and 4 bases stayed unmatched. The CDR3 DNA sequence: TGTGCCAGCAGCTTGACAGGGTCCCACGAGCAGTACTTC. Its protein is CASSLTGSHEQYF.

V gene TRBV28 combines with J gene TRBJ2-1, with 8 bases lining up with TRBD1. Germline V lookup: CDR1 MDHEN, CDR2 SYDVKM. V was clipped by 5 bases and J by 6 bases; unmatched bases: 9. The CDR3 is made up of 15 amino acids. The CDR3 protein is CASSLSGTGSNEQFF. In DNA, the CDR3 is TGTGCCAGCAGTCTATCCGGGACAGGTTCCAATGAGCAGTTCTTC.

The chain couples TRBV6-1 to TRBJ1-1; D not certain. CDR1 and CDR2 (germline): MNHNS, SASEGT. V was clipped by 3 bases and J by 0 bases, with 11 bases between them. The length of the CDR3 is 15 residues. In DNA, the CDR3 is TGTGCCAGCAGTGACGCGGAAATGATGAACACTGAAGCTTTCTTT. This encodes CASSDAEMMNTEAFF.

CDR3 coding DNA: TGTGCCACCGAGCCCCTCCCCTACGAGCAGTACTTC. Translated, it gives CATEPLPYEQYF. This chain links TRBV28 with TRBJ2-7; D gene ambiguous. V gave up 10 bases and J gave up 2 bases, with 12 bases separating them. The CDR3 loop spans 12 amino acids. Germline lookup yields CDR1 MDHEN and CDR2 SYDVKM.

The rearrangement links TRBV7-6 to TRBJ2-7; D tentatively fits TRBD1 or TRBD2 (5 bases each). The germline gives CDR1 SGHVS, CDR2 FNYEAQ. This CDR3 spans 16 amino acids. With 3 bases removed from V and 0 bases from J, the gap between germline ends came to 15 bases. The CDR3 is CASSLLSAGSSYEQYF. CDR3 DNA: TGTGCCAGCAGCTTGTTATCGGCAGGGAGCTCCTACGAGCAGTACTTC.

This clone was seen a handful of times. This chain links TRBV19 with TRBJ2-6; the D is unclear. V lost 8 bases and J 1 base, leaving 12 bases between the germline ends. This CDR3 spans 15 amino acids. Germline V gives CDR1 LNHDA, CDR2 SQIVND (reference sequence). CDR3 bases: TGTGCCAGTTTCTCCCCCGGATCTGGGGCCAACGTCCTGACTTTC. Translation: CASFSPGSGANVLTF.